Listed below are T cell receptor beta chains from one sample, sequenced in a study of beta chain features in type 1 diabetes. Sequencing was performed with immunoSEQ multiplex PCR; in TCRdb, only in-frame clones are kept and a portion is missing. The sample records a few hundred thousand clones, over 9% being singletons. Sample: central memory CD4+ T cells from blood. All receptors derive from a man younger than 45 with type 1 diabetes. Both conserved end residues are part of each CDR3. Fields, in order: V gene, D gene, J gene, clone size, CDR3 DNA, CDR3 protein. D genes are given only for firm matches. A row's size may be missing; if present it is once, few, many or a size class.

TRBV11-3	TRBD1	TRBJ2-5	-	TGTGCCAGCAGCCACGGGACAGGGGGCGACCAAGAGACCCAGTACTTC	CASSHGTGGDQETQYF
TRBV23-1	-	TRBJ1-1	few	TGCGCCAGCAGTCAAAGTAGGCGGGGGAGGGAGAACACTGAAGCTTTCTTT	CASSQSRRGRENTEAFF
TRBV6-5	-	TRBJ2-3	few	TGTGCCAGCAGTCACCCCGACACAGATACGCAGTATTTT	CASSHPDTDTQYF
TRBV27	-	TRBJ1-5	-	TGTGCCAGCAGTTTAATGGATCAGCCCCAGCATTTT	CASSLMDQPQHF
TRBV4-3	TRBD1	TRBJ2-2	-	TGCGCCAGCAGGGGGACAGCGAACACCGGGGAGCTGTTTTTT	CASRGTANTGELFF
TRBV2	-	TRBJ2-5	-	TGTGCCAGCAGTCGGGACCAAGAGACCCAGTACTTC	CASSRDQETQYF
TRBV7-2	TRBD2	TRBJ2-2	-	TGTGCCAGCAGCTCAGGGAGCGGGGGTTACACCGGGGAGCTGTTTTTT	CASSSGSGGYTGELFF
TRBV7-6	-	TRBJ1-5	-	TGTGCCAGCAGCCCGCGGGGGGGGGCGACTCAGCCCCAGCATTTT	CASSPRGGATQPQHF
TRBV7-2	TRBD2	TRBJ2-5	-	TGTGCCAGCAGCTTATCGGACAGAGCGGGGGCCCAGTACTTC	CASSLSDRAGAQYF
TRBV4-1	-	TRBJ2-1	-	TGCGCCAGCAGCCAAGATCAAGCCTTAATAAATGAGCAGTTCTTC	CASSQDQALINEQFF
TRBV11-2	-	TRBJ1-4	-	TGTGCCAGCAGCTACGGGGGGCGCGGGGAAAAACTGTTTTTT	CASSYGGRGEKLFF
TRBV10-3	-	TRBJ1-1	few	TGTGCCATCAGTGATTTAGGGGCCGACACTGAAGCTTTCTTT	CAISDLGADTEAFF